Listed below are T cell receptor beta chains from one sample, sequenced in a study of CD4 and CD8 cells across lung adenocarcinoma regions. TCRdb itself ran the PCR reads through MiXCR, one entry per CDR3 protein. The profile covers some 3,400 distinct CDR3 sequences, with 40% to 55% appearing a single time and around 43% taken by the ten largest. Sequencing was carried out using CD8+ T cells from the center of a lung tumor. The receptors were sampled from a male donor with lung adenocarcinoma. The CD4 and CD8 labels of this study may be unreliable. Each CDR3 is given with its conserved first and last residue. Fields, in order: V gene, clone size, CDR3 length, J gene, CDR3 protein. Rows may omit the clone size; those that give it use once, few, many or a size class.

v_call: TRBV6-4; clone_size: -; cdr3_length: 15; j_call: TRBJ2-1; cdr3_aa: CASSAFSGQVDEQFF
v_call: TRBV6-7; clone_size: -; cdr3_length: 12; j_call: TRBJ1-5; cdr3_aa: CASTLPRQPQHF
v_call: TRBV7-2; clone_size: -; cdr3_length: 14; j_call: TRBJ2-1; cdr3_aa: CASSLEDWRGTQFF
v_call: TRBV12-3/TRBV12-4; clone_size: medium-sized; cdr3_length: 15; j_call: TRBJ2-3; cdr3_aa: CASRPNRDGPDTQYF
v_call: TRBV6-5; clone_size: medium-sized; cdr3_length: 14; j_call: TRBJ2-6; cdr3_aa: CASSSGGGANVLTF
v_call: TRBV10-3; clone_size: -; cdr3_length: 13; j_call: TRBJ2-2; cdr3_aa: CAISVVNTGELFF
v_call: TRBV27; clone_size: few; cdr3_length: 14; j_call: TRBJ2-7; cdr3_aa: CASREQGGSYEQYF
v_call: TRBV12-3/TRBV12-4; clone_size: -; cdr3_length: 16; j_call: TRBJ2-3; cdr3_aa: CASSSPWGGDTDTQYF
v_call: TRBV6-1; clone_size: medium-sized; cdr3_length: 16; j_call: TRBJ1-5; cdr3_aa: CASSAEQGLGNQPQHF
v_call: TRBV6-1; clone_size: -; cdr3_length: 15; j_call: TRBJ2-3; cdr3_aa: CASGAGAGAKDTQYF
v_call: TRBV6-1; clone_size: few; cdr3_length: 17; j_call: TRBJ2-1; cdr3_aa: CASSARRAVHSYNEQFF
v_call: TRBV7-2; clone_size: medium-sized; cdr3_length: 13; j_call: TRBJ2-1; cdr3_aa: CASSKPGSYEQFF
v_call: TRBV27; clone_size: medium-sized; cdr3_length: 16; j_call: TRBJ2-1; cdr3_aa: CASSLLAGAQNNEQFF
v_call: TRBV6-1; clone_size: -; cdr3_length: 12; j_call: TRBJ1-2; cdr3_aa: CASSPPRGGYTF
v_call: TRBV6-1; clone_size: medium-sized; cdr3_length: 15; j_call: TRBJ2-1; cdr3_aa: CASSERTSGINEQFF
v_call: TRBV4-1; clone_size: -; cdr3_length: 15; j_call: TRBJ2-3; cdr3_aa: CASSHPHSSTDTQYF
v_call: TRBV6-1; clone_size: -; cdr3_length: 14; j_call: -; cdr3_aa: CASIIGTSYNEQYF
v_call: TRBV6-1; clone_size: -; cdr3_length: 15; j_call: TRBJ2-2; cdr3_aa: CASFSGRANTGTLFF
v_call: TRBV5-1; clone_size: -; cdr3_length: 17; j_call: TRBJ2-1; cdr3_aa: CASSLGTSGRTTDEQFF
v_call: TRBV11-1; clone_size: -; cdr3_length: 14; j_call: TRBJ2-1; cdr3_aa: CASTVAGVVNEQFF
v_call: TRBV6-5; clone_size: large; cdr3_length: 14; j_call: TRBJ2-1; cdr3_aa: CASSYGDRSNEQFF
v_call: TRBV6-1; clone_size: -; cdr3_length: 14; j_call: TRBJ2-3; cdr3_aa: CASSGTGGADTQYF
v_call: TRBV10-1; clone_size: medium-sized; cdr3_length: 13; j_call: TRBJ2-1; cdr3_aa: CASSPTMRAEQFF
v_call: TRBV5-1; clone_size: few; cdr3_length: 15; j_call: TRBJ2-7; cdr3_aa: CASSLDRGNMYEQYF
v_call: TRBV5-1; clone_size: -; cdr3_length: 15; j_call: TRBJ2-1; cdr3_aa: CASSLGTGSGSTQFF
v_call: TRBV4-3; clone_size: few; cdr3_length: 15; j_call: TRBJ2-7; cdr3_aa: CASSQLAGAAYEQYF
v_call: TRBV7-3; clone_size: -; cdr3_length: 16; j_call: TRBJ2-3; cdr3_aa: CASSRMGGSSTDTQYF
v_call: TRBV11-2; clone_size: -; cdr3_length: 13; j_call: TRBJ2-5; cdr3_aa: CASSLGLGETRYF
v_call: TRBV10-3; clone_size: -; cdr3_length: 11; j_call: -; cdr3_aa: CAISDSYEQYF
v_call: TRBV6-2/TRBV6-3; clone_size: -; cdr3_length: 16; j_call: -; cdr3_aa: CASSSGTQGAFYEQYF
v_call: TRBV11-1; clone_size: few; cdr3_length: 14; j_call: -; cdr3_aa: CASSLNGLAGAQYF
v_call: TRBV4-3; clone_size: -; cdr3_length: 16; j_call: TRBJ2-7; cdr3_aa: CASSQAATSTSYEQYF
v_call: TRBV12-5; clone_size: -; cdr3_length: 16; j_call: TRBJ2-1; cdr3_aa: CASGLVIGNTYNEQFF
v_call: TRBV6-4; clone_size: -; cdr3_length: 14; j_call: TRBJ2-1; cdr3_aa: CASSARTGGNEQFF
v_call: TRBV6-1; clone_size: -; cdr3_length: 15; j_call: TRBJ2-6; cdr3_aa: CASGERASGANVLTF
v_call: TRBV25-1; clone_size: -; cdr3_length: 16; j_call: -; cdr3_aa: CASTRTSGAGKDTQYF
v_call: TRBV5-1; clone_size: -; cdr3_length: 15; j_call: -; cdr3_aa: CASSLGTGSGSTQYF
v_call: TRBV6-1; clone_size: few; cdr3_length: 14; j_call: TRBJ1-5; cdr3_aa: CASRTGYSNQPQHF
v_call: TRBV5-1; clone_size: few; cdr3_length: 13; j_call: TRBJ2-3; cdr3_aa: CASSTGTGDTQYF
v_call: TRBV25-1; clone_size: -; cdr3_length: 16; j_call: TRBJ2-3; cdr3_aa: CASSPGFGGRTDTQYF
v_call: TRBV27; clone_size: large; cdr3_length: 13; j_call: TRBJ2-7; cdr3_aa: CASSFVSSYEQYF
v_call: TRBV10-2; clone_size: -; cdr3_length: 16; j_call: TRBJ2-1; cdr3_aa: CASSAGPGGSYNEQFF
v_call: TRBV6-1; clone_size: large; cdr3_length: 13; j_call: TRBJ1-2; cdr3_aa: CASSEQPDYGYTF
v_call: TRBV6-1; clone_size: medium-sized; cdr3_length: 12; j_call: TRBJ2-3; cdr3_aa: CASSDGMGAQYF
v_call: TRBV6-1; clone_size: -; cdr3_length: 14; j_call: TRBJ2-3; cdr3_aa: CASTVRESTDTQYF
v_call: TRBV6-1; clone_size: medium-sized; cdr3_length: 15; j_call: TRBJ2-1; cdr3_aa: CASSGTSGSRHEQFF
v_call: TRBV6-5; clone_size: -; cdr3_length: 15; j_call: TRBJ1-6; cdr3_aa: CAGSYTGTEDSPHHF
v_call: TRBV6-1; clone_size: few; cdr3_length: 15; j_call: TRBJ2-7; cdr3_aa: CASSDTDRAMGEQYF
v_call: TRBV3-1; clone_size: few; cdr3_length: 14; j_call: -; cdr3_aa: CASRLSGRTETQYF
v_call: TRBV5-1; clone_size: once; cdr3_length: 13; j_call: TRBJ2-3; cdr3_aa: CASSQDITDTQYF
v_call: TRBV6-5; clone_size: -; cdr3_length: 19; j_call: -; cdr3_aa: CASSSRTSGRIEYKETQYF
v_call: TRBV6-1; clone_size: -; cdr3_length: 14; j_call: -; cdr3_aa: CASRRTGIVETQFF